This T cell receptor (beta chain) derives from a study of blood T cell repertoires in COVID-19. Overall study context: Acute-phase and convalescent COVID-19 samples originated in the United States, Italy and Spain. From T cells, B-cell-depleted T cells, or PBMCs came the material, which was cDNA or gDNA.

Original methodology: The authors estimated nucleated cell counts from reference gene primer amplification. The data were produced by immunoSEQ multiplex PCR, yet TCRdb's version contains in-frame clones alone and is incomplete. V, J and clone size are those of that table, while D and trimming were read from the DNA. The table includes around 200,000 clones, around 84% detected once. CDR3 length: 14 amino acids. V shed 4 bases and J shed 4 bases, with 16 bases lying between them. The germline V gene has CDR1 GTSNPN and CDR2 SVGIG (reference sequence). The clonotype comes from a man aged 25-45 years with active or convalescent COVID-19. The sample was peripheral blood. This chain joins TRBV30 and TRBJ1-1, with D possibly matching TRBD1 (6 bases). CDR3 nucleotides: TGTGCCTGGAAGTTGGGGGCCACTTTCACTGAAGCTTTCTTT. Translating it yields CAWKLGATFTEAFF.